The next 28 T cell receptor beta chains were all read from a single sample in a study of CD8+CD57+ T cells in acquired aplastic anemia. Genomic DNA was employed as the template in profiling TCR beta VDJ and CDR3. Using its own MiXCR run on the reads, TCRdb lists one record per CDR3 protein. The table records 150,000 to 200,000 distinct CDR3 sequences, 35% to 55% of them present only once. Input material: sorted CD4+, CD8+, or CD8+CD57+ T cells (not recorded which) from PBMCs. The receptors originated from a human donor in good health.

V and J are TRBV20-1 and TRBJ2-3; 8 bases map to TRBD2. This CDR3 is 13 amino acids long. Per the germline V gene, CDR1 is DFQATT and CDR2 is SNEGSKA (reference sequence). J lost 7 bases, V lost 0 bases, and 3 bases had no gene match. CDR3 in amino acids: CSARDPSGYTQYF. CDR3 in DNA: TGCAGTGCTAGAGATCCTAGCGGGTATACGCAGTATTTT.

The V gene is TRBV28, the J gene TRBJ1-1; D unresolved. The CDR3 spans 14 residues. Trimming removed 10 bases at V and 1 base at J, with 16 bases between. Germline V gene sequence: CDR1 MDHEN, CDR2 SYDVKM. Here the CDR3 reads CATQFIRGNTEAFF. The CDR3 coding sequence is TGTGCCACCCAGTTTATTCGCGGGAACACTGAAGCTTTCTTT.

This clonotype was seen repeatedly, ten times or more. The V and J genes are TRBV12-3 or TRBV12-4 and TRBJ1-2; 9 bases fit TRBD1. V lost 4 bases, J lost 5 bases, and 5 bases stayed unmatched. This CDR3 is 14 amino acids long. The CDR3 DNA follows: TGTGCCAGCAGTTCCGGGACAGGGCGGTATGGCTACACCTTC. It is translated as CASSSGTGRYGYTF.

Details on this clonotype: A much larger clone lies one base from this, so it may be a read error. No conserved phenylalanine or tryptophan is present at the end of the CDR3, so a read error is the likely explanation. This CDR3 reads CASSTDRVSPLHL. In DNA form, the CDR3 reads TGTGCCAGCAGTACGGACAGGGTCTCACCCCTCCACCTT. The chain has TRBV27 and TRBJ1-6; 8 positions match TRBD1. Germline trimming cut 5 bases from V and 10 bases from J; bases unmatched to any gene: 4. The CDR3 spans 13 residues. The V gene's germline CDR1 is MNHEY and CDR2 SMNVEV (reference sequence).

This clonotype is a singleton in its sample. The chain employs TRBV24-1 and TRBJ2-1; 9 nucleotides align to TRBD1. The CDR3 totals 14 residues. Trimming took 9 bases from V and 7 from J; bases not matched to a gene: 9. Germline CDR1 KGHDR, CDR2 SFDVKD. Written as DNA, the CDR3 is TGTGCCACCCAGGACAGGGGTCTTCGGAATGAGCAGTTCTTC. The encoded protein is CATQDRGLRNEQFF.

This clonotype was seen just once. V and J are TRBV4-2 and TRBJ2-1, with D possibly matching TRBD1 (6 bases). The germline V gene has CDR1 LGHNA and CDR2 YNFKEQ. CDR3 length: 17 residues. V gave up 3 bases and J gave up 7 bases, with 22 bases separating them. The CDR3 DNA reads TGTGCCAGCAGCCACCCAGGGGCGGTAGCTTTTGGAAATGAGCAGTTCTTC. This gives the protein CASSHPGAVAFGNEQFF.

The chain is built from TRBV20-1 and TRBJ1-4; tentative D call: TRBD1 (5 bases). Germline-derived CDR1 and CDR2 are DFQATT and SNEGSKA (reference sequence). The CDR3 has 13 amino acids. V dropped 4 bases and J dropped 5 bases, with 11 bases sitting between them. CDR3 in amino acids: CSATGGANEKLFF. CDR3 nucleotide sequence: TGCAGTGCTACCGGCGGGGCAAATGAAAAACTGTTTTTT.

The gene calls are TRBV7-3 and TRBJ2-1; TRBD2 matches 8 bases. Germline assignment: CDR1 SGHTA and CDR2 FQGTGA. Germline trimming cut 5 bases from V and 9 bases from J; bases unmatched to any gene: 12. The CDR3 extends over 15 amino acids. DNA of the CDR3: TGTGCCAGCAGCCCTCAAGCGGGGGCAACCCGTGAGCAGTTCTTC. Residues: CASSPQAGATREQFF.

This clonotype appeared many times. The CDR3 DNA is TGTGCCATCAGTCGTTCTGGACAGACTTACAATGAGCAGTTCTTC. Protein sequence: CAISRSGQTYNEQFF. The chain recombines TRBV10-3 with TRBJ2-1; possible D gene TRBD1, 6 bases. The CDR3 is 15 residues long. V shed 5 bases and J shed 4 bases, with 15 bases lying between them. The germline V gene has CDR1 ENHRY and CDR2 SYGVKD.

The rearrangement joins TRBV7-3 to TRBJ2-3; TRBD2 matches at 8 bases. This CDR3 has 15 amino acids. Germline V gives CDR1 SGHTA, CDR2 FQGTGA. The trim removed 4 bases at V and 7 bases at J, leaving 10 bases unmatched. CDR3 nucleotides: TGTGCCAGCAGCTCCTTGGCGGGGGGCAGAAATACGCAGTATTTT. Translated: CASSSLAGGRNTQYF.

This clonotype has just one count. At one end, the junction sequence differs from germline, possibly due to a read error. The CDR3 loop is CASSRDYSEQFF. CDR3 bases: TGTGCCAGCAGCAGAGACTACAGTGAGCAGTTCTTC. The V and J genes are TRBV7-9 and TRBJ2-1; tentative D call: TRBD2 (5 bases). The CDR3 totals 12 residues. Germline assignment: CDR1 SEHNR and CDR2 FQNEAQ (reference sequence).

With respect to this clonotype: Its ends do not fully match the called genes, so a read error is possible. The J gene is TRBJ2-5, the V gene TRBV15, with D possibly called TRBD1 or TRBD2 (5 bases each). The CDR3 totals 17 residues. Germline lookup yields CDR1 LNHNV and CDR2 YYDKDF (reference sequence). The CDR3 DNA is TGTGCCAGCAGCGAAAACTGGGGCAGGAAGAGGGAAGAGACCCAGTACTTC. As protein: CASSENWGRKREETQYF.

The rearrangement joins TRBV12-3 or TRBV12-4 to TRBJ2-7; D may be TRBD1 or TRBD2 (5 bases each). The CDR3 loop spans 14 amino acids. With 2 bases removed from V and 12 bases from J, the gap between germline ends came to 20 bases. The CDR3 DNA follows: TGTGCCAGCAGTTTACAGGGACCACTAAACGGGCTGTACTTC. It encodes CASSLQGPLNGLYF.

The CDR3 spells CASSPLAGSTGELFF. The CDR3 nucleotides are TGTGCCAGCAGCCCTTTGGCGGGAAGTACCGGGGAGCTGTTTTTT. The chain combines TRBV7-3 with TRBJ2-2, with TRBD2 as a possible D gene (6 bases). CDR1 is SGHTA and CDR2 is FQGTGA in the germline V gene. CDR3 size: 15 residues. Trimming removed 5 bases from V and 5 bases from J, with 15 bases in between.

Worth noting for this clonotype: A junction boundary mismatches the germline segment, possibly from a read error. This chain links TRBV9 with TRBJ2-7, with 9 bases that match TRBD1. The germline V gene has CDR1 SGDLS and CDR2 YYNGEE. The CDR3 totals 12 residues. The CDR3 DNA is TGTGCCAGCAGTGTATATTCCGGGACAGGGAACTTC. This encodes CASSVYSGTGNF.

Concerning this clonotype: At one end the junction does not follow the germline gene, possibly because of a read error. This chain connects TRBV2 to TRBJ2-7, with no clear D. Germline CDR1 and CDR2: SNHLY and FYNNEI. The CDR3 loop spans 15 amino acids. The DNA of the CDR3 is TGTGCCATCAGTGAGTCCGCAAATGAGGATGGCGAGCAGTACTTC. Its translation: CAISESANEDGEQYF.

This clonotype showed up many times. This chain links TRBV19 with TRBJ2-3; D gene ambiguous. Trimming shortened V by 3 bases and J by 4 bases, and 17 bases separated the two germline ends. CDR1 and CDR2 from the germline V gene are LNHDA and SQIVND (reference sequence). The length of the CDR3 is 16 residues. The CDR3 DNA reads TGTGCCAGTAGTATTTTCCCTATTGTAAAAGCAGATACGCAGTATTTT. It yields the protein CASSIFPIVKADTQYF. Using reference TRBV19 and TRBJ2-3 for the parts outside the CDR3, the full variable domain is DGGITQSPKYLFRKEGQNVTLSCEQNLNHDAMYWYRQDPGQGLRLIYYSQIVNDFQKGDIAEGYSVSREKKESFPLTVTSAQKNPTAFYLCASSIFPIVKADTQYFGPGTRLTVL.

CDR3: CASSDGLAGLYEQFF. DNA of the CDR3: TGTGCCAGCAGCGACGGACTAGCGGGTCTTTATGAGCAGTTCTTC. The V call is TRBV7-2, the J call TRBJ2-1; 11 bases are a match to TRBD2. The CDR3 sequence is 15 residues long. The junction had 8 bases not matched to a gene; V was cut back by 5 bases and J by 8 bases. Germline V gene data show CDR1 as SGHTA and CDR2 as FQGNSA.

This clonotype was picked up a small number of times. This chain uses TRBV19 with TRBJ2-1, with TRBD1 identical over 10 bases. Germline assignment: CDR1 LNHDA and CDR2 SQIVND (reference sequence). The CDR3 has 15 residues. Trimming took 5 bases from V and 4 from J; bases not matched to a gene: 5. The CDR3 loop reads CASSSRDRGYNEQFF. For the CDR3, the DNA is TGTGCCAGTAGTTCCCGGGACAGGGGATACAATGAGCAGTTCTTC.

This clonotype has ten or more counts. The rearrangement joins TRBV5-1 to TRBJ2-7; 7 bases match TRBD2. With V trimmed by 1 base and J by 1 base, 20 bases remained unmatched. The CDR3 runs to 20 residues. Per germline, CDR1 SGHRS and CDR2 YFSETQ. Here the CDR3 reads CASSLFLSVKGAGRSYEQYF. DNA for the CDR3: TGCGCCAGCAGCTTGTTCCTGTCAGTTAAGGGAGCGGGGAGGTCCTACGAGCAGTACTTC.

The V call is TRBV11-2, the J call TRBJ2-7; 10 bases align to TRBD1. Germline V lookup: CDR1 SGHAT, CDR2 FQNNGV. V trimming: 4 bases; J trimming: 6 bases; junction bases outside the gene matches: 9. CDR3 length equals 15 residues. CDR3: CASSSFPGQGFEQYF. Written as DNA, the CDR3 is TGTGCCAGCAGCTCATTCCCGGGACAGGGGTTCGAGCAGTACTTC.

This chain connects TRBV28 to TRBJ2-1; 8 bases map to TRBD2. The CDR3 consists of 17 residues. Germline-derived CDR1 and CDR2 are MDHEN and SYDVKM. With 4 bases clipped from V and 1 base from J, the junction kept 9 bases outside the gene matches. The CDR3 DNA reads as TGTGCCAGCAGTTATCTGCGCGGGAGGAGGTCCTACAATGAGCAGTTCTTC. Protein: CASSYLRGRRSYNEQFF.

This clonotype appeared once. The chain is built from TRBV6-1 and TRBJ2-3, with 9 positions matching TRBD1. This CDR3 is 12 amino acids long. Trimming removed 2 bases from V and 11 bases from J; junction bases left unmatched: 2. Germline V gives CDR1 MNHNS, CDR2 SASEGT. CDR3 sequence reads: CASSERDREQYF. CDR3 DNA: TGTGCCAGCAGTGAACGGGACAGGGAGCAGTATTTT.

V usage is TRBV29-1 and J usage is TRBJ2-7; 8 positions agree with TRBD1. The CDR3 sequence is 15 residues long. The V gene's germline CDR1 is SQVTM and CDR2 ANQGSEA. The V gene end was trimmed by 2 bases and the J gene end by 7 bases; junction bases not matched to a gene: 13. The CDR3, as DNA: TGCAGCGTTGAAAGAGGGCAGGGGGCACGGGGGGAGCAGTACTTC. This translates into CSVERGQGARGEQYF.

The genes are TRBV2 and TRBJ1-1; TRBD1 matches at 7 bases. The germline CDR1 and CDR2 sequences are SNHLY and FYNNEI. This CDR3 comprises 14 residues. V trimming: 7 bases; J trimming: 5 bases; junction bases outside the gene matches: 10. The CDR3, as DNA: TGTGCCAGCACAAGGGAGGGGGCAGGGACTGAAGCTTTCTTT. Encoded protein: CASTREGAGTEAFF.

Comment on this clonotype: This clone may be a read error of a much larger clone one base away. The J gene is TRBJ2-7, the V gene TRBV6-2 or TRBV6-3; 10 positions match TRBD1. From germline, CDR1 is MNHEY and CDR2 SVGEGT. This CDR3 comprises 18 residues. Here the CDR3 DNA reads TGTGCCAGCAGTTACCGAGTCGGTGCGGGACAGGGGAACTACGGGCAGTACTTC. This gives the protein CASSYRVGAGQGNYGQYF.

This clonotype was seen repeatedly, ten times or more. The chain links TRBV4-3 to TRBJ2-1; a weak D match, TRBD1 (5 bases). CDR1 is LGHNA and CDR2 is YSLEER in the germline V gene. V was trimmed by 0 bases and J by 0 bases, leaving 18 bases between them. The CDR3 is 19 residues long. The CDR3 bases are TGCGCCAGCAGCCAAGAGATCGGCTTGCGACAGAGCTCCTACAATGAGCAGTTCTTC. The encoded protein is CASSQEIGLRQSSYNEQFF.

There are many counts of this clonotype. This sequence joins TRBV20-1 and TRBJ2-1; either TRBD1 or TRBD2 may supply D (5 bases each). The V end lost 3 bases, the J end lost 5 bases, and 11 bases lay between the germline ends. The CDR3 has 13 residues. CDR1 and CDR2 (germline): DFQATT, SNEGSKA (reference sequence). The CDR3 loop is CSASRDVHNEQFF. CDR3 DNA sequence: TGCAGTGCTAGCCGGGACGTACACAATGAGCAGTTCTTC.